This is a list of T cell receptor beta chains from one sample in a study of cytomegalovirus exposure and HLA in healthy donors. TCRdb keeps only in-frame clones here, not all; method: immunoSEQ multiplex PCR. The sample lists around 99,000 clones, approximately 74% occurring once. Sequencing used PBMCs. These receptors were obtained from a woman between 40 and 55 years old in good health and CMV-seropositive. CDR3s include the opening cysteine and the closing phenylalanine or tryptophan. Each record gives: V gene, CDR3 length, J gene, CDR3 protein.

>TRBV4-1|16|TRBJ1-5
CASSQEFGIGNQPQHF
>TRBV19|14|TRBJ1-5
CASSISGIGQPQHF
>TRBV30|13|TRBJ1-1
CAWSERTGTEAFF
>TRBV5-1|14|TRBJ1-2
CASSSGTGAYGYTF
>TRBV6-5|15|TRBJ2-1
CASSSLAGGNNEQFF
>TRBV2|16|TRBJ1-3
CASKASFWQGANTIYF
>TRBV29-1|13|TRBJ1-2
CSVAQTGNYGYTF
>TRBV5-1|17|TRBJ2-3
CASSPIPGTGGADTQYF
>TRBV18|13|TRBJ1-1
CASEAGGNTEAFF
>TRBV29-1|12|TRBJ2-2
CSVVLNTGELFF
>TRBV5-1|14|TRBJ2-3
CATNSGGATDTQYF
>TRBV7-3|13|TRBJ1-1
CASSLGQNTEAFF
>TRBV15|15|TRBJ1-6
CATSGDREPNSPLHF
>TRBV18|15|TRBJ1-2
CASSPTTTGVYGYTF
>TRBV5-1|12|TRBJ2-3
CASSMDGNTQYF
>TRBV4-1|15|TRBJ1-2
CASSQGQSENYGYTF
>TRBV6-5|14|TRBJ2-1
CASSYSTGFSPKFF
>TRBV18|13|TRBJ1-1
CASSRGTDQEAFF
>TRBV6-1|14|TRBJ1-5
CASSEALRNQPQHF
>TRBV10-3|15|TRBJ1-1
CATKKGIVGNTEAFF
>TRBV10-3|15|TRBJ1-5
CAISGTGLGNQPQHF
>TRBV6-5|14|TRBJ2-7
CASSNRDRGYEQYF
>TRBV19|15|TRBJ2-7
CASSISGAGTYEQYF
>TRBV9|16|TRBJ2-1
CASSVGGQGHYNEQFF
>TRBV2|14|TRBJ1-1
CASRAPSGPPVAFF
>TRBV7-2|15|TRBJ1-6
CASSLDGGENSPLHF
>TRBV6-5|14|TRBJ2-2
CASSYGVNTGELFF
>TRBV11-1|13|TRBJ2-3
CASSLARLDTQYF
>TRBV6-5|15|TRBJ2-7
CASSYLLENGYEQYF
>TRBV6-6|13|TRBJ1-1
CASNRQGNTEAFF
>TRBV11-1|14|TRBJ2-3
CASSSRGITDTQYF
>TRBV11-2|14|TRBJ2-6
CASSSDFGANVLTF
>TRBV30|13|TRBJ2-1
CAWNPGRGNEQFF
>TRBV5-1|15|TRBJ2-5
CASSRTGVGQETQYF
>TRBV9|14|TRBJ1-4
CASSVGTANEKLFF
>TRBV30|13|TRBJ1-2
CAWGSGENYGYTF
>TRBV21-1|12|TRBJ2-7
CASSPDSYEQYF
>TRBV5-1|21|TRBJ2-6
CASSLGEIGVGPGSGANVLTF
>TRBV7-2|13|TRBJ2-5
CASSLAFQETQYF
>TRBV5-1|14|TRBJ1-2
CASSSILTGASYTF
>TRBV18|16|TRBJ1-3
CASSPAGSISGNTIYF
>TRBV27|15|TRBJ2-3
CASSFRGALTDTQYF
>TRBV7-7|16|TRBJ2-3
CASSLNPGGAGDTQYF
>TRBV7-2|14|TRBJ1-4
CASSFGGLGEKLFF
>TRBV27|13|TRBJ1-2
CASSVWRPYGYTF
>TRBV7-9|11|TRBJ1-4
CASSVTGKLFF
>TRBV2|11|TRBJ1-2
CASSNGYGYTF
>TRBV2|18|TRBJ1-5
CASSNRDSDRDSNQPQHF
>TRBV11-2|17|TRBJ2-2
CASSLWLAGKNTGELFF
>TRBV7-3|14|TRBJ2-3
CASSTQGSADTQYF
>TRBV2|14|TRBJ2-7
CASRILAGGYEQYF
>TRBV13|16|TRBJ1-4
CASSPGTGGFGEKLFF
>TRBV19|16|TRBJ2-1
CASSMVGTGELSEQFF
>TRBV29-1|14|TRBJ1-6
CSVAQGAYNSPLHF
>TRBV9|13|TRBJ1-2
CASSVDRVYGYTF
>TRBV5-1|14|TRBJ1-3
CASSWDRAGNTIYF
>TRBV6-4|14|TRBJ2-3
CASSDRGSTDTQYF
>TRBV30|14|TRBJ2-5
CAWSQDRARETQYF
>TRBV2|15|TRBJ2-1
CASSENTGRWNEQFF